This T cell receptor beta chain derives from a study of blood T cells in healthy people across ages (dated by TCRdb to between 2015 and 2016). A note on the overall study: Template switching captured roughly one uniquely barcoded TCR beta cDNA molecule per two T cells in model experiments. To track age-related changes in TCR beta repertoire diversity, the study relied on deep sequencing normalized with unique cDNA molecular identifiers. The donors were split into four age groups: young (average about 15 years), middle-aged (roughly 40), aged (approximately 60) and long-lived (under 85). To avoid experimental bias, donors of different ages were spread randomly across the sequencing lanes. The study analyzed two additional independent replicas of 1 million unique cDNA reads from the same blood draw for two donors, one aged 18 to 29 and one aged 80 or older.

The donors were about 40 Caucasian individuals from Russia, aged about 6 to 95 years, who were systemically healthy. Approximately 10 milliliters of peripheral blood were collected from each donor into EDTA-treated Vacutainer tubes. PBMCs were isolated by Ficoll-Paque density-gradient centrifugation, with at least 7 million obtained per sample. Trizol reagent was used to extract total RNA from PBMCs, with at least 6 micrograms per sample. Naive CD45RAhigh/CD27high T cell percentages were measured by flow cytometry on a PBMC aliquot from every donor. The library was generated by 5' RACE. The listed sequencing device is Illumina HiSeq 2500. The second PCR ran for about 7 to 11 cycles and used a J-beta primer mix along with a sample-barcoded 5' primer. A template-switch 5' adaptor carrying 12 random nucleotides introduced a unique molecular identifier onto each TCR beta cDNA molecule. Each sample yielded at least 3 million CDR3-containing paired-end reads. First-strand cDNA was synthesized from all RNA with the Mint cDNA synthesis kit, primed by a TRBC-specific oligonucleotide. All cDNA was treated with uracil-DNA glycosylase and then went through a first 18-cycle PCR with the universal primers M1SS and BC2_uni_R. The paper's data handling went like this. For normalization, 1 million high-quality reads, each with a distinct molecular identifier, were randomly selected from each sample. Reads sharing molecular identifiers were discarded rather than binned into consensus sequences. CDR3 identification, clonotype clustering and error correction used MiTCR with a Q25 quality threshold and the strictest error-elimination algorithm. Lower-bound total TCR beta diversity was estimated with a nonparametric unseen species model using Euler transformation. The public reads were reanalyzed by TCRdb: fastp trimming at Q25, MiXCR alignment, in-frame beta chains only. Every CDR3 protein is listed once, alongside the most common genes and DNA of its rows. TCRdb's processing, not the authors', yielded these V and J calls. In this sample the table shows 600,000 or so distinct CDR3 sequences, 20% to 25% of which occur a single time. The ten top clones hold 3.5% to 4% of the sample.

Study-wide findings and limitations: The CMV infection status of donors was not known, potentially confounding age-related changes in expanded clonotypes. As age increased, observed TCR beta diversity per million T cells dropped in a roughly linear way, and a significant reduction was already evident by age about 40. Compared with the aged group, the long-lived group had more naive CD4+ T cells, fewer expanded clones and increased TCR diversity, a pattern suggesting age selection. Total diversity estimates from one million sequenced T cells were considered lower bounds and underestimates. Bulk unsorted PBMC profiling prevented conclusive comparison of naive and antigen-experienced compartments. There was a strong correlation between observed TCR beta diversity and the percentage of naive T cells measured by flow cytometry.

A word on this clonotype: Its antigen specificity is not known. An end of the junction differs from the germline gene, which may be a read error.

Including the terminal cysteine and phenylalanine, the CDR3 comprises 12 residues. Only the CDR3 region is kept as DNA, spanning 36 bases read in frame from base 1. From the germline V gene, CDR1 is MDHEN and CDR2 is SYDVKM. This receptor was obtained from a man between 65 and 85 years old in good health. What was sequenced was blood. The chain employs TRBV28 and TRBJ2-7, with a weak D call of TRBD1 (5 bases match). The sequence in DNA is TGTGCCAACAGTTTGCAGGTCCAGGGGCAGTACTTC. Its translation reads: CANSLQVQGQYF.